Shown below are 18 T cell receptor beta chains from a single sample sequenced in a study of identical twins. In TCRdb, the 5' RACE reads were re-called with MiXCR into one record per CDR3 protein. The repertoire holds about 690,000 distinct CDR3 sequences, with around 5.7% as singletons. The sequenced sample consisted of naive T cells sorted from blood. These receptors were obtained from a man aged 18 to 35 in good health.

This clonotype was recorded many times. J is TRBJ2-3 and V is TRBV20-1; 11 nucleotides align to TRBD2. This CDR3 comprises 16 residues. Looked up from germline, CDR1 is DFQATT and CDR2 is SNEGSKA (reference sequence). J gave up 2 bases and V 2 bases, and 6 bases lay outside the gene matches. The CDR3 region has the DNA TGCAGTGCTAGATCCCTAGCGGGAGGACTCACAGATACGCAGTATTTT. Protein sequence: CSARSLAGGLTDTQYF.

This clonotype was seen a handful of times. This rearrangement joins TRBV6-5 to TRBJ2-2, with D tentatively TRBD1 (5 bases). The CDR3 length is 14 residues. The V and J ends lost 2 bases and 4 bases respectively, with 8 bases between them. Germline loops: CDR1 MNHEY, CDR2 SVGAGI. The CDR3 DNA follows: TGTGCCAGCAGTTACACAGGAGCCACCGGGGAGCTGTTTTTT. Amino acid sequence: CASSYTGATGELFF.

This clonotype came up many times. The chain couples TRBV29-1 to TRBJ2-7; TRBD1 is a possible D gene (7 bases). Germline values: CDR1 SQVTM, CDR2 ANQGSEA. This CDR3 is 14 amino acids long. The V and J ends lost 3 bases and 2 bases respectively, with 14 bases between them. The CDR3 region is CSVETGTSTYEQYF. CDR3 nucleotide sequence: TGCAGCGTTGAGACAGGGACTTCGACCTACGAGCAGTACTTC.

Comments on this clonotype: A read error may explain this, as a much larger clone is one base away. V and J are TRBV10-3 and TRBJ2-3; tentative D call: TRBD2 (5 bases). V lost 0 bases and J lost 10, with 14 bases in between. CDR1 is ENHRY, CDR2 SYGVKD, per germline. This CDR3 has 14 residues. Here the CDR3 reads CAISESEGEDAQYF. The CDR3 nucleotides read TGTGCCATCAGTGAGTCCGAGGGAGAGGATGCGCAGTATTTT.

This clonotype has a count of ten or more. The genes are TRBV24-1 and TRBJ2-1; TRBD1 matches 9 bases. CDR1 is KGHDR, CDR2 SFDVKD, per germline. Germline trimming cut 9 bases from V and 9 bases from J; bases unmatched to any gene: 5. CDR3 size: 12 residues. The CDR3, as DNA: TGTGCCACCGGGACAGGGCGGGGTGAGCAGTTCTTC. Translating it yields CATGTGRGEQFF.

This clonotype turned up a few times. The chain carries TRBV6-5 and TRBJ1-1; maybe TRBD1 (5 bases). The germline V gene encodes CDR1 MNHEY and CDR2 SVGAGI. V was clipped by 0 bases and J by 1 base, with 12 bases between them. This CDR3 is built from 16 residues. CDR3: CASSYSSGRRNTEAFF. CDR3 nucleotide sequence: TGTGCCAGCAGTTACTCGTCAGGGAGAAGGAACACTGAAGCTTTCTTT.

This chain connects TRBV20-1 to TRBJ2-5; 8 positions agree with TRBD2. CDR1 and CDR2 (germline): DFQATT, SNEGSKA (reference sequence). J lost 1 base, V lost 4 bases, and 2 bases had no gene match. This CDR3 comprises 13 residues. CDR3 nucleotides: TGCAGTGCTATAGCGGGATTCCAAGAGACCCAGTACTTC. It translates to CSAIAGFQETQYF.

This clonotype was found a few times. The V call is TRBV3-1, the J call TRBJ2-1; D ambiguous. This CDR3 is 13 amino acids long. Germline CDR1 reads LGHDT; CDR2 reads YNNKEL (reference sequence). V gave up 7 bases and J gave up 4 bases, with 11 bases separating them. This chain's CDR3 is CASTYKSYNEQFF. In DNA form, the CDR3 reads TGTGCCAGCACATACAAGAGTTACAATGAGCAGTTCTTC.

V and J are TRBV14 and TRBJ2-6; no reliable D call. The V end lost 1 base, the J end lost 0 bases, and 16 bases lay between the germline ends. The CDR3 consists of 19 residues. Germline V gene lookup returns CDR1 SGHDN and CDR2 FVKESK. The DNA of the CDR3 is TGTGCCAGCAGCCAAGGACAACGGCCACGGGCCTCTGGGGCCAACGTCCTGACTTTC. Protein sequence: CASSQGQRPRASGANVLTF.

The chain joins TRBV20-1 to TRBJ2-5; TRBD1 agrees at 8 bases. Germline-derived CDR1 and CDR2 are DFQATT and SNEGSKA (reference sequence). The V segment lost 6 bases and the J segment 0 bases; nucleotides outside the gene matches: 15. The CDR3 sequence is 17 residues long. The CDR3 DNA follows: TGCAGTGCCGCGGACAGGGCTCAGGGGATGTACCAAGAGACCCAGTACTTC. This encodes CSAADRAQGMYQETQYF.

There are a few counts of this clonotype. The chain couples TRBV5-1 to TRBJ2-1, with 10 positions matching TRBD2. Germline assignment: CDR1 SGHRS and CDR2 YFSETQ. J was trimmed by 8 bases and V by 1 base; bases with no gene match: 9. CDR3 length: 16 residues. CDR3 DNA: TGCGCCAGCAGCTTGTTCGGTAGCGGGAGGTACGATGAGCAGTTCTTC. Protein sequence: CASSLFGSGRYDEQFF.

This clonotype was detected many times. The chain employs TRBV29-1 and TRBJ2-2; 16 nucleotides agree with TRBD2. Per germline, CDR1 SQVTM and CDR2 ANQGSEA. The CDR3 loop spans 19 amino acids. The junction had 11 bases not matched to a gene; V was cut back by 0 bases and J by 7 bases. CDR3 region: CSVEEPGTSGRAGGGELFF. The CDR3 bases are TGCAGCGTTGAAGAGCCGGGGACTAGCGGGAGGGCCGGTGGCGGGGAGCTGTTTTTT.

The rearrangement links TRBV18 to TRBJ2-2, with D perhaps matching TRBD2 (6 bases). V lost 3 bases and J lost 0, with 11 bases in between. Germline V gives CDR1 KGHSH, CDR2 LQKENI. CDR3 size: 16 residues. CDR3 DNA sequence: TGTGCCAGCTCACCGCGCGGGATTCCGAACACCGGGGAGCTGTTTTTT. Translated: CASSPRGIPNTGELFF. Supplemented by reference TRBV18 and TRBJ2-2, the full variable domain reads NAGVMQNPRHLVRRRGQEARLRCSPMKGHSHVYWYRQLPEEGLKFMVYLQKENIIDESGMPKERFSAEFPKEGPSILRIQQVVRGDSAAYFCASSPRGIPNTGELFFGEGSRLTVL.

This clonotype has ten or more counts. V and J are TRBV20-1 and TRBJ2-7; no clear D. The ends were cut back, 2 bases at V and 2 bases at J, with 10 bases in the middle. There are 13 residues in the CDR3. Germline V CDR1 and CDR2: DFQATT, SNEGSKA (reference sequence). The CDR3 nucleotides read TGCAGTGCTAGACCAGGCGGAACCTACGAGCAGTACTTC. Protein: CSARPGGTYEQYF.

This clonotype was found many times. V usage is TRBV12-3 or TRBV12-4 and J usage is TRBJ1-1; D unresolved. The CDR3 consists of 12 residues. V dropped 1 base and J dropped 10 bases, with 10 bases sitting between them. The CDR3 loop is CASSLGTLAAFF. The CDR3 bases are TGTGCCAGCAGTTTAGGGACGCTAGCAGCTTTCTTT.

In its sample, this clonotype was seen a few times. This sequence joins TRBV5-1 and TRBJ1-1, with D possibly TRBD1 on 6 matching bases. Trimming stripped 1 base from V and 2 bases from J, with 12 bases between. The CDR3 sequence is 15 residues long. The germline gives CDR1 SGHRS, CDR2 YFSETQ. The DNA for the CDR3 is TGCGCCAGCAGCTTGTTGGCAGGGGACAACACTGAAGCTTTCTTT. This translates into CASSLLAGDNTEAFF.

This clonotype has a count of ten or more. The chain uses TRBV12-3 or TRBV12-4 and TRBJ2-2; no firm D call. The CDR3 is made up of 14 amino acids. Trimming stripped 6 bases from V and 0 bases from J, with 8 bases between. This CDR3 reads CASRIQTNTGELFF. The DNA of the CDR3 is TGTGCCAGCAGGATTCAAACGAACACCGGGGAGCTGTTTTTT.

This clonotype was seen many times. The J gene is TRBJ1-3, the V gene TRBV20-1; D is unresolved. V dropped 6 bases and J dropped 0 bases, with 15 bases sitting between them. The CDR3 consists of 15 residues. The germline CDR1 and CDR2 sequences are DFQATT and SNEGSKA (reference sequence). The chain's CDR3 is CSAAPGTRSGNTIYF. In DNA form, the CDR3 reads TGCAGTGCAGCCCCCGGTACCCGCTCTGGAAACACCATATATTTT.